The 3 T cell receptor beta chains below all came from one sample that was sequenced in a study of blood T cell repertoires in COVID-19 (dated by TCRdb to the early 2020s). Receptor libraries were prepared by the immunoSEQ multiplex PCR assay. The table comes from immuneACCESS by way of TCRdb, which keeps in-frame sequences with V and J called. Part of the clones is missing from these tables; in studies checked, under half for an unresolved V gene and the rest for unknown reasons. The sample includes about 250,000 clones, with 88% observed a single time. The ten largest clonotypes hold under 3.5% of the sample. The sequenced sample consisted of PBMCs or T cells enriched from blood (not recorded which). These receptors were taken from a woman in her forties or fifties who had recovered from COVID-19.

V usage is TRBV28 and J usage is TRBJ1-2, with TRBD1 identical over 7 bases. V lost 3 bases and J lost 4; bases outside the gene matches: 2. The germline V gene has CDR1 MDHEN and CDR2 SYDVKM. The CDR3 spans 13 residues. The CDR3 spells CASSLGQSYGYTF. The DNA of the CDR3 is TGTGCCAGCAGTTTGGGACAGAGCTATGGCTACACCTTC.

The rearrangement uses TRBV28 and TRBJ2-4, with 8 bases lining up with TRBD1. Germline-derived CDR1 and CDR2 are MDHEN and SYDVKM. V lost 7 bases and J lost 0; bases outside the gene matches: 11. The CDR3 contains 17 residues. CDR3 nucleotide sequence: TGTGCCAGCAACGGACGGCAGGGGGCGAAAGCCAAAAACATTCAGTACTTC. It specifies CASNGRQGAKAKNIQYF.

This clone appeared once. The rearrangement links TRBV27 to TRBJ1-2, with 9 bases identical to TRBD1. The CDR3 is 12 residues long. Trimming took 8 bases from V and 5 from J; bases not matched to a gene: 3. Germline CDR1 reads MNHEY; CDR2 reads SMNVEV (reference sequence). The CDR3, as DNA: TGTGCCAGCGGGGACAGGGTTTATGGCTACACCTTC. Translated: CASGDRVYGYTF.